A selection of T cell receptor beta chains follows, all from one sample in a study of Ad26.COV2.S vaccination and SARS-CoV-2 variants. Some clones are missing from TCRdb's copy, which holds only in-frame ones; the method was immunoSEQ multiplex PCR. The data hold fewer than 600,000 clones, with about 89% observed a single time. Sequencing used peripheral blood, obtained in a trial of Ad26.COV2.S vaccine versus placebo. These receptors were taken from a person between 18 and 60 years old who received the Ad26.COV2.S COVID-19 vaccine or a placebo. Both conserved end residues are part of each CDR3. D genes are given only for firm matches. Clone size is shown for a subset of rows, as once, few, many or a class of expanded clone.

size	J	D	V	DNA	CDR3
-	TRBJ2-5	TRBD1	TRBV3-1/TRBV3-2	TGTGCCAGCAGCCCGGACAGGGCCCGAGAGACCCAGTACTTC	CASSPDRARETQYF
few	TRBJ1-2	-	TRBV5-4	TGTGCCAGCAGCCTGACAAATGCTAACTATGGCTACACCTTC	CASSLTNANYGYTF
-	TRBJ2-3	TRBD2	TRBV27	TGTGCCAGCAGTTGGACTAGCGGGAGGAGGACAGATACGCAGTATTTT	CASSWTSGRRTDTQYF
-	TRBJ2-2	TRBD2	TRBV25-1	TGTGCCAGCAGCCGGGGGGGGACTCACTCTGGCGGGGAGCTGTTTTTT	CASSRGGTHSGGELFF
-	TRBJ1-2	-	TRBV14	TGTGCCAGCAGCCAAGGAACCCTCTATGGCTACACCTTC	CASSQGTLYGYTF
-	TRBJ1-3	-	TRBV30	TGTGCCTGGAACAGGGTCGGTGGAAACACCATATATTTT	CAWNRVGGNTIYF
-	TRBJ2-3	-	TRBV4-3	TGCGCCAGCAGCCAAGATGTCGGGAAGCAGTATTTT	CASSQDVGKQYF
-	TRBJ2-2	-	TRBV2	TGTGCCAGCAGTCCAAACCACCACGGTGTCACCGGGGAGCTGTTTTTT	CASSPNHHGVTGELFF
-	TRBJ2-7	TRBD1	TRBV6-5	TGTGCCAGCAGTCACTGGGACAGGGAGGCCGAGCAGTACTTC	CASSHWDREAEQYF
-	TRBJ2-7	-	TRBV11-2	TGTGCCAGCAGCTTAGATCGGGTAGTTTTAAGGCAGTACTTC	CASSLDRVVLRQYF
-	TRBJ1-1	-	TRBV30	TGTGCCTGGAAATGGGGCCTGAACACTGAAGCTTTCTTT	CAWKWGLNTEAFF
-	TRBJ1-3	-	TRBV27	TGTGCCAGCACTTCGTTTGGCAGATCGGGAAACACCATATATTTT	CASTSFGRSGNTIYF
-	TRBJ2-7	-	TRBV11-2	TGTGCCAGCAGCTTAGAACCTAACTACGAGCAGTACTTC	CASSLEPNYEQYF
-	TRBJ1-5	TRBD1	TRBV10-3	TGTGCCATCAAGGGGACAGGGTGGTACCAGCCCCAGCATTTT	CAIKGTGWYQPQHF
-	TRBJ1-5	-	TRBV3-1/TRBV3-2	TGTGCCAGCAGTTACAGCAATCAGCCCCAGCATTTT	CASSYSNQPQHF
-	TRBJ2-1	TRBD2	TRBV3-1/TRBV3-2	TGTGCCAGCAGCCAAGATGCCGGGAGGGCTTACAATGAGCAGTTCTTC	CASSQDAGRAYNEQFF
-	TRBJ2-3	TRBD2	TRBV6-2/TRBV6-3	TGTGCCAGCAGCGAACTAGCGGGGGTTGATACGCAGTATTTT	CASSELAGVDTQYF
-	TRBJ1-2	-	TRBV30	TGTGCCTGGAGTGAGTCGGGCCCCGTCTATGGCTACACCTTC	CAWSESGPVYGYTF
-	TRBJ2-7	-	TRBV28	TGTGCCAGCAGTTACGCACGGCTCTACGAGCAGTACTTC	CASSYARLYEQYF
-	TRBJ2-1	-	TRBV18	TGTGCCAGCTCACCGTACGGAAACTCCTACAATGAGCAGTTCTTC	CASSPYGNSYNEQFF
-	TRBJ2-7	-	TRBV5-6	TGTGCCAGCAGCTTTTACGAGCAGTACTTC	CASSFYEQYF
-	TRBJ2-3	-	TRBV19	TGTGCCAGTAGTATAGGCAGGGAAGGCACAGATACGCAGTATTTT	CASSIGREGTDTQYF
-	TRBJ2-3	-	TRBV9	TGTGCCAGCAGCGTAGGAGGCGGAAGCACAGATACGCAGTATTTT	CASSVGGGSTDTQYF
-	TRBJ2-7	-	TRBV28	TGTGCCAGCAGTTCGATCTCTTACGAGCAGTACTTC	CASSSISYEQYF
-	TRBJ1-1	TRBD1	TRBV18	TGTGCCAGCTCACGGACAGGGGACACTGAAGCTTTCTTT	CASSRTGDTEAFF
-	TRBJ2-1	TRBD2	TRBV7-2	TGTGCCAGCAGCTTAGCAGCGGGGGGGCTTAATGAGCAGTTCTTC	CASSLAAGGLNEQFF
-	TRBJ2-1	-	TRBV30	TGTGCCTGGAGTAGACGGTACAATGAGCAGTTCTTC	CAWSRRYNEQFF
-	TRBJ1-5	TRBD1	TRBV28	TGTGCCAGCAGTCTGCTCCGGACAGGGGCCAATCAGCCCCAGCATTTT	CASSLLRTGANQPQHF
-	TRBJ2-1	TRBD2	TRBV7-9	TGTGCCAGCAGCTTAGGACTAGCGGGAGGTTCCGATGAGCAGTTCTTC	CASSLGLAGGSDEQFF
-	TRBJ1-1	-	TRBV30	TGTGCCTGGAGTGTACGTCTGGAGAGGGAAGCTTTCTTT	CAWSVRLEREAFF
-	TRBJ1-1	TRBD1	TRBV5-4	TGTGCCAGCAGCACACGGACAGGGAATTCCATGAACACTGAAGCTTTCTTT	CASSTRTGNSMNTEAFF
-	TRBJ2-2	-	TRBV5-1	TGCGCCAGCAGCTCCCCTGAGACGCACCTGGGGAGGAACACCGGGGAGCTGTTTTTT	CASSSPETHLGRNTGELFF
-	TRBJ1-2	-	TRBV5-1	TGCGCCAGCAGCTTGGTTGGTGCAGGGCTCGGCTACACCTTC	CASSLVGAGLGYTF
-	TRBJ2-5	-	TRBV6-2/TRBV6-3	TGTGCCAGCAGTTACTCGGGAACTTTGGGGACCCAGTACTTC	CASSYSGTLGTQYF
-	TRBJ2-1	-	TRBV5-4	TGTGCCAGCAGCTCGCCCCTTGCGTCCTACAATGAGCAGTTCTTC	CASSSPLASYNEQFF
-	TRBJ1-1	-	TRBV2	TGTGCCAGACCCAGGGAGGGTTTGGTATTCGCTGAAGCTTTCTTT	CARPREGLVFAEAFF
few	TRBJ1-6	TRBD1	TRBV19	TGTGCCAGTAGTAACTGGGCAGGGACAGGGGGCAATTCACCCCTCCACTTT	CASSNWAGTGGNSPLHF
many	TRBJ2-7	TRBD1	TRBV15	TGTGCCACCAGCAGAGGACGACAGGGGGTTTCCTACGAGCAGTACTTC	CATSRGRQGVSYEQYF
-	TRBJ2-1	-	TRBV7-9	TGTGCCAGCAGCTCGACGTCAGGCTCCTACAATGAGCAGTTCTTC	CASSSTSGSYNEQFF
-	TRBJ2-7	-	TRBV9	TGTGCCAGCAGCGTAGGGGGTGGAGGGGGCATAAACGAGCAGTACTTC	CASSVGGGGGINEQYF
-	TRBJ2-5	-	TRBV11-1	TGTGCCAGCAGCTCCCGGGACACTCAAGAGACCCAGTACTTC	CASSSRDTQETQYF
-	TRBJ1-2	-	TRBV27	TGTGCCAGCAGAGGTGGGGGTGACTATGGCTACACCTTC	CASRGGGDYGYTF
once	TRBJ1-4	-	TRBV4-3	TGCGCCAGCAGCCAAGATTACGGCCGCGGCCTGTTTTTT	CASSQDYGRGLFF
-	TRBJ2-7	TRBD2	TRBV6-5	TGTGCCAGCAGTTACTCGTCGGCTAGCGGGACCTACGAGCAGTACTTC	CASSYSSASGTYEQYF
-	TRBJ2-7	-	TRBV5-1	TGCGCCAGCAGCTTGGGGTTAGGCTACGAGCAGTACTTC	CASSLGLGYEQYF
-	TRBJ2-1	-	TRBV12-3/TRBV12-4	TGTGCCAGCACCATAACCGGGGGCAATGAGCAGTTCTTC	CASTITGGNEQFF
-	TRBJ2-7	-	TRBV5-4	TGTGCCAGCAGTTCGGGATCGGGGGAGCAGTACTTC	CASSSGSGEQYF
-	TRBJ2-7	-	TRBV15	TGTGCCACCAGCGCCCTGGGGGGAGAGCAGTACTTC	CATSALGGEQYF
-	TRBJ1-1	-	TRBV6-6	TGTGCCAGCAGACGAACAGGGCTGGGTGTCACGAACACTGAAGCTTTCTTT	CASRRTGLGVTNTEAFF
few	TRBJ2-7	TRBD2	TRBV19	TGTGCCAGTAGTGGGAGACTAGCGGGAGGGCGCGAGCAGTACTTC	CASSGRLAGGREQYF
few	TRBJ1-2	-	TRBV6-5	TGTGCCAGCAGTCGGCCAGACATTGATGGCTACACCTTC	CASSRPDIDGYTF
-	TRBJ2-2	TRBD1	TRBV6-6	TGTGCCAGCAGTGACAGGGGCGGGACCGGGGAGCTGTTTTTT	CASSDRGGTGELFF
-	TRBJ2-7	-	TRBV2	TGTGCCAGCATAAGGGACGGACAAACCTACGAGCAGTACTTC	CASIRDGQTYEQYF
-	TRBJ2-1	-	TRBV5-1	TGCGCCAGCAGCTGGATCGGGACTGGGATTTTCAATGAGCAGTTCTTC	CASSWIGTGIFNEQFF